The entry below gives a single T cell receptor (beta chain) sequence along with its context. CDR3 size: 16 residues. Germline V lookup: CDR1 SGHNT, CDR2 YENEEA. Trimming stripped 1 base from V and 0 bases from J, with 10 bases between. Under the authors' procedure: The authors estimated nucleated cell counts from reference gene primer amplification. Repertoires were generated with immunoSEQ multiplex PCR, while TCRdb's copy carries only in-frame clones and drops some. That table is the source of V, J and clone size, and D and trimming were worked out from the DNA. The sample lists fewer than 250,000 clones; approximately 90% were seen once. This sample was included in a study of blood T cell repertoires in COVID-19. Across the whole study: Italy, Spain and the United States were the sources of the convalescent and acute COVID-19 samples. In each case, the material was cDNA or gDNA derived from T cells, B-cell-depleted T cells, or PBMCs.

The chain carries TRBV11-3 and TRBJ1-3; perhaps TRBD1 as D (6 bases). The sequence was obtained from a man between 65 and 79 years old with acute or convalescent COVID-19. Material: peripheral blood. In DNA, the CDR3 is TGTGCCAGCAGCTTAGGATCGACAGGCTCTGGAAACACCATATATTTT. It translates to CASSLGSTGSGNTIYF.